This T cell receptor beta chain originates from a study of a mutant IDH1 vaccine in newly diagnosed glioma (dated by TCRdb to the early 2020s). About the full investigation: Vaccination began 4-6 weeks after radiotherapy alone, or alongside temozolomide cycles in the chemotherapy-containing groups. Of the roughly 31 treated patients, about 62% were male and approximately 38% were female, and the mean age was 40.4 years. The week-35 safety follow-up was designated visit V12, and the week-47 end of study was designated visit V13. Prior to enrollment, patients had been given standard therapy consisting of radiotherapy alone, temozolomide alone, or radiochemotherapy with temozolomide, with the combination given to most patients. Longitudinal TCRB deep sequencing was performed for around 23 treated patients wherever samples were available for exploratory analyses. Six visits were used for peripheral blood collection: V03 (baseline), V05, V07, V10, V12 and V13.

This clone was seen a single time. There is no known antigen for this receptor. No per-base quality is available; no much larger clone lies one base away. The library was made by the immunoSEQ multiplex PCR assay. Following the manufacturer's protocol, the hsTCRB Kit was used to amplify rearranged TCR beta chain sequences. Sequencing of TCRB libraries was carried out on an Illumina MiSeq. The study's processing was this. Demultiplexing, trimming and gene mapping were performed with the kit vendor's proprietary platform. The clones in this table, taken by TCRdb from immuneACCESS, are in-frame only. Not every clone is retained; where verified, under half of the shortfall comes from an unresolved V gene, and the cause of the rest is unknown. The DNA gave D and trimming, while V, J and clone size come from that table. Within this sample are tens of thousands of clones, with about 76% of them counted one time only. The ten largest make up 4.7% of the sample.

The germline V gene (reference sequence) yields LNHNV for CDR1 and YYDKDF for CDR2. V loses 1 base, J loses 1 base, and the germline ends lie 11 bases apart. The CDR3 covers 17 residues, taking in both the cysteine and the phenylalanine. Only the CDR3 DNA is retained, 51 bases long and in frame from the first base. The study at large found these results: The authors stated that sample limitations prevented analyses of patient blood samples from being reproduced. PBMC samples for TCRB deep sequencing were selected based on availability. Pseudoprogression seemed to be unrelated to changes in the top peripheral T cell clonotypes found by TCRB sequencing. Immune responses induced by the vaccine were seen in about 93% of patients across multiple MHC alleles.

This specimen's time point label, interpreted: week 35, safety follow-up. Every vaccine dose consisted of 300 ug of a 20-mer mutant IDH1 peptide in Montanide, administered subcutaneously together with topical imiquimod. Across visits V03 through V10, patients got a total of eight vaccinations, given in weeks 1, 3, 5, 7, 11, 15, 19 and 23. Newly diagnosed WHO grade 3 or 4 IDH1-mutant astrocytomas showing loss of nuclear ATRX were present in the donors. The samples were drawn from NOA16, a multicentre, single-arm, open-label phase I trial in Germany that tested a mutant IDH1 peptide vaccine in humans for the first time. Genomic DNA for TCRB sequencing was extracted from EDTA blood using the DNeasy Blood and Tissue Kit.

This sequence was found in a woman in her thirties or forties with glioma. Some clones in this sample may be carry-over from other donors' samples. Sequencing was performed on PBMCs, taken from a glioma patient whose treatment included an IDH1 peptide vaccine. Rearrangement joined TRBV15 to TRBJ2-6, with the D gene too uncertain to name. The DNA is as follows: TGTGCCACCAGCAGAGGGGCTTTGTCTTCTGGGGCCAACGTCCTGACTTTC. It encodes CATSRGALSSGANVLTF.